The sequence of this T cell receptor (beta chain) was determined in a study of T-cell reconstitution after alpha-beta-depleted transplantation in children (dated by TCRdb to the mid-2010s). For the wider study: Using TCR repertoire profiling, the study followed T-cell immune reconstitution in a quantitative way in children after TCRalphabeta/CD19-depleted allogeneic hematopoietic cell transplantation.

Summary of the overall study and its limitations: Hyperexpanded clone frequencies declined over subsequent months; after one year, T-cell counts and TCRbeta diversity were mostly attributed to newly produced T cells. The high TCRbeta diversity at day 60 in some patients was ascribed to recipient T cells and intrathymic progenitors that had survived conditioning. Apparently early alphabetaT-cell count recovery about two months after transplant reportedly relied on only several hundred rapidly expanded clones derived from non-depleted graft cells.

The library relied on PCR. Sequencing was carried out with an Illumina HiSeq 2500. TCR libraries were prepared with molecular barcoding, using unique molecular identifiers to normalize TCRbeta repertoire quantification. The public reads were quality trimmed at Q25 with fastp and then assembled into clones with MiXCR by TCRdb, keeping productive beta chains. Entries are consolidated by CDR3 protein sequence, retaining the most common genes and DNA. In all, the sample holds hundreds of thousands of distinct CDR3 sequences, and around 10% of those were seen once. Of the sample, approximately 7% falls within the top ten clones. The sample's treatment or condition label is to be understood as: allogeneic hematopoietic cell transplantation with graft depleted of TCRalphabeta T cells and CD19 B cells. TCRalphabeta/CD19-depleted allogeneic hematopoietic cell grafts were given to the transplant recipients, all of whom were children.

This clonotype was detected many times. The specificity of this receptor is unknown. Base qualities are not provided; no much larger clone lies one nucleotide away. V sheds 4 bases and J sheds 7 bases, leaving 20 bases between their ends. The CDR3 has 16 amino acids, counting the end cysteine and phenylalanine. The entry retains the CDR3 DNA only, 48 bases that are in frame from base 1. According to the germline V gene, CDR1 reads SGHRS and CDR2 reads YFSETQ. The receptor was derived from a boy under three years old with acute myeloid leukemia, due to receive a stem cell transplant. The specimen comprised PBMCs, sampled before TCRalphabeta/CD19-depleted stem cell transplant. The rearrangement combines TRBV5-1 with TRBJ2-2; no D gene is confidently identified. This receptor carries the CDR3 CASSPVALGSNGELFF. Read as DNA, the sequence is TGCGCCAGCAGCCCGGTGGCTCTGGGGTCCAACGGGGAGCTGTTTTTT.